These 18 T cell receptor beta chains share one sample of origin, sequenced in a study of T cell repertoires in cytomegalovirus infection. TCRdb reprocessed the reads with MiXCR, giving one entry per CDR3 protein. This sample carries 200,000 to 300,000 distinct CDR3 sequences, more than 9% of them seen once, and the ten largest clones take 1.5% to 2%. The material sequenced was PBMCs. The receptors derive from a human donor in good health (CMV status not recorded). Some clones in this sample may be carry-over from other donors' samples.

V is TRBV19 and J is TRBJ2-5, with D hard to call. The ends were cut back, 3 bases at V and 2 bases at J, with 7 bases in the middle. This CDR3 comprises 13 residues. CDR1 is LNHDA, CDR2 SQIVND, per germline (reference sequence). CDR3 in amino acids: CASSITPQETQYF. DNA of the CDR3: TGTGCCAGTAGTATCACGCCTCAAGAGACCCAGTACTTC.

This clonotype was seen only a few times. The chain is built from TRBV7-2 and TRBJ1-3, with unresolved D. The CDR3 sequence is 15 residues long. Germline V CDR1 and CDR2: SGHTA, FQGNSA. V dropped 5 bases and J dropped 0 bases, with 11 bases sitting between them. The CDR3 loop is CASSGRWVSGNTIYF. For the CDR3, the DNA is TGTGCCAGCAGCGGTCGATGGGTCTCTGGAAACACCATATATTTT.

This clonotype was counted at least ten times. The chain has TRBV7-2 and TRBJ2-1; 11 bases line up with TRBD2. The ends lost 2 bases at V and 13 bases at J; junction bases unmatched: 7. Germline V gene sequence: CDR1 SGHTA, CDR2 FQGNSA. CDR3 length: 14 amino acids. The CDR3 DNA follows: TGTGCCAGCAGCTTACGGCTAGCGGGGGGAGGACAGTTCTTC. This gives the protein CASSLRLAGGGQFF.

This clonotype was recorded many times. The J gene is TRBJ2-7, the V gene TRBV28; D remains ambiguous. Germline assignment: CDR1 MDHEN and CDR2 SYDVKM. The CDR3 totals 11 residues. Trimming stripped 5 bases from V and 6 bases from J, with 8 bases between. The CDR3 loop is CASSPSAEQYF. The CDR3 region has the DNA TGTGCCAGCAGTCCCTCGGCCGAGCAGTACTTC.

This clonotype has a handful of counts. V and J are TRBV20-1 and TRBJ2-5; unclear D gene. With 6 bases removed from V and 5 bases from J, the gap between germline ends came to 10 bases. The length of the CDR3 is 11 residues. Germline assignment: CDR1 DFQATT and CDR2 SNEGSKA (reference sequence). The CDR3, as DNA: TGCAGTGCCACCACCTTGGAGACCCAGTACTTC. Its translation is CSATTLETQYF.

This clonotype was seen ten or more times. V and J are TRBV7-2 and TRBJ2-5, with D perhaps matching TRBD2 (7 bases). The length of the CDR3 is 15 residues. Germline-derived CDR1 and CDR2 are SGHTA and FQGNSA. Between the trimmed V and J ends, which lost 7 bases and 2 bases, there was a span of 17 bases. As DNA, the CDR3 is TGTGCCAGCATCCCAAGGGGGGGGGTGCAAGAGACCCAGTACTTC. Translation gives CASIPRGGVQETQYF. Full variable domain (missing parts from reference TRBV7-2 and TRBJ2-5): GAGVSQSPSNKVTEKGKDVELRCDPISGHTALYWYRQSLGQGLEFLIYFQGNSAPDKSGLPSDRFSAERTGGSVSTLTIQRTQQEDSAVYLCASIPRGGVQETQYFGPGTRLLVL.

In its sample, this clonotype was seen many times. The chain couples TRBV28 to TRBJ1-4, with 9 bases fitting TRBD1. The trim removed 6 bases at V and 9 bases at J, leaving 11 bases unmatched. CDR3 length equals 15 residues. Germline loops: CDR1 MDHEN, CDR2 SYDVKM. CDR3 in amino acids: CASSPTGGISKKLFF. The CDR3, as DNA: TGTGCCAGCAGCCCAACAGGGGGCATAAGCAAAAAACTGTTTTTT. The complete variable domain, with remaining parts taken from reference TRBV28 and TRBJ1-4, reads DVKVTQSSRYLVKRTGEKVFLECVQDMDHENMFWYRQDPGLGLRLIYFSYDVKMKEKGDIPEGYSVSREKKERFSLILESASTNQTSMYLCASSPTGGISKKLFFGSGTQLSVL.

The sample holds a few counts of this clonotype. The V call is TRBV5-1, the J call TRBJ2-3; D may be TRBD1 (5 bases). The V end lost 3 bases, the J end lost 4 bases, and 18 bases lay between the germline ends. The CDR3 has 16 residues. Germline V gene lookup returns CDR1 SGHRS and CDR2 YFSETQ. The CDR3 DNA follows: TGCGCCAGCAGCTCCCAGGGCGTCGGCGGCCCAGATACGCAGTATTTT. This sequence encodes CASSSQGVGGPDTQYF.

J is TRBJ1-2 and V is TRBV25-1; D is unresolved. V was shortened by 1 base and J by 8 bases, with 11 bases between the two germline ends. The CDR3 length is 13 residues. Germline values: CDR1 MGHDK, CDR2 SYGVNS. The CDR3 region is CASSESPLFGYTF. DNA for the CDR3: TGTGCCAGCAGTGAATCCCCCCTCTTCGGCTACACCTTC.

The chain links TRBV19 to TRBJ2-7; maybe TRBD2 (6 bases). Germline values: CDR1 LNHDA, CDR2 SQIVND (reference sequence). The CDR3 is made up of 15 amino acids. The V gene lost 5 bases and the J gene lost 4 bases, with 18 bases spanning the gap. For the CDR3, the DNA is TGTGCCAGTAGTCCTCAAGGAGGGGACGGTTACGAGCAGTACTTC. It yields the protein CASSPQGGDGYEQYF.

This clonotype turned up a few times. The V call is TRBV7-9, the J call TRBJ1-2, with D possibly TRBD1 on 6 matching bases. CDR1 and CDR2 (germline): SEHNR, FQNEAQ (reference sequence). This CDR3 is 14 amino acids long. The V and J ends lost 1 base and 2 bases respectively, with 8 bases between them. CDR3 loop: CASSLEGVNYGYTF. The CDR3 DNA reads TGTGCCAGCAGCTTAGAGGGGGTCAACTATGGCTACACCTTC.

The V call is TRBV29-1, the J call TRBJ1-3; D call uncertain. V lost 3 bases to trimming and J lost 1 base, with 10 bases between them. Germline V CDR1 and CDR2: SQVTM, ANQGSEA. The CDR3 runs to 14 residues. The CDR3 spells CSVDGQESGNTIYF. The CDR3 nucleotides are TGCAGCGTTGACGGGCAAGAGTCTGGAAACACCATATATTTT.

This clonotype was detected many times. The J gene is TRBJ2-2, the V gene TRBV4-3; TRBD2 matches 10 bases. The V segment lost 7 bases and the J segment 8 bases; nucleotides outside the gene matches: 13. This CDR3 has 16 residues. The V gene's germline CDR1 is LGHNA and CDR2 YSLEER. Here the CDR3 DNA reads TGCGCCAGCACAAGAAGCGGGAGGGCCGGTGTTGGGGAGCTGTTTTTT. It translates to CASTRSGRAGVGELFF.

CDR3 nucleotide sequence: TGTGCCAGCAGCCGGGAGGGGATCTACGAGCAGTACTTC. Translated, it gives CASSREGIYEQYF. The gene calls are TRBV6-2 or TRBV6-3 and TRBJ2-7; TRBD2 matches 8 bases. The length of the CDR3 is 13 residues. The junction had 4 bases not matched to a gene; V was cut back by 6 bases and J by 3 bases. Germline V lookup: CDR1 MNHEY, CDR2 SVGEGT.

Turning to this clonotype: This may stem from a read error, because a much larger clone lies one nucleotide away. The chain joins TRBV6-5 to TRBJ2-1, with 11 bases aligning to TRBD2. Germline assignment: CDR1 MNHEY and CDR2 SVGAGI. This CDR3 is 14 amino acids long. CDR3: CASTGLAGGNKQFF. The CDR3 DNA reads as TGTGCCAGCACCGGGCTAGCGGGAGGCAATAAGCAGTTCTTC.

This clonotype was found a few times. The chain is built from TRBV20-1 and TRBJ1-4; 10 bases line up with TRBD1. Germline CDR1 is DFQATT and CDR2 is SNEGSKA (reference sequence). V lost 1 base to trimming and J lost 8 bases; unmatched junction nucleotides: 4. The CDR3 is 14 amino acids. CDR3 in DNA: TGCAGTGCTAGAGGGACAGGGGGAGGCGAAAAACTGTTTTTT. Translating gives CSARGTGGGEKLFF.

This chain joins TRBV6-1 and TRBJ2-1, with unresolved D. The CDR3 runs to 12 residues. The germline CDR1 and CDR2 sequences are MNHNS and SASEGT. Trimming took 4 bases from V and 3 from J, leaving 4 bases between them. The CDR3 region has the DNA TGTGCCAGCAGTGCCGACTACAATGAGCAGTTCTTC. Translated: CASSADYNEQFF.

This sequence joins TRBV5-1 and TRBJ1-1; no firm D call. Deletions cut 4 bases from V and 1 base from J, with 11 bases between. This CDR3 is built from 14 residues. Per germline, CDR1 SGHRS and CDR2 YFSETQ. Here the CDR3 reads CASSTERWNTEAFF. CDR3 in DNA: TGCGCCAGCAGCACGGAGAGGTGGAACACTGAAGCTTTCTTT. The full variable domain, in which reference TRBV5-1 and TRBJ1-1 provide the parts outside the CDR3, is KAGVTQTPRYLIKTRGQQVTLSCSPISGHRSVSWYQQTPGQGLQFLFEYFSETQRNKGNFPGRFSGRQFSNSRSEMNVSTLELGDSALYLCASSTERWNTEAFFGQGTRLTVV.